A single sample gave rise to the 8 T cell receptor beta chains below, sequenced in a study of blood T cell repertoires in COVID-19. Clones were read by immunoSEQ multiplex PCR, and TCRdb kept only the in-frame ones, dropping some. The data contain 150,000 to 200,000 clones, more than 70% of them singletons. Sequenced: PBMCs or T cells enriched from blood (not recorded which). All receptors come from a woman aged 18-30 years who had recovered from COVID-19.

This clone appeared once. The chain is built from TRBV5-1 and TRBJ2-7, with D perhaps TRBD1 (5 bases). Trimming shortened V by 0 bases and J by 5 bases, and 24 bases separated the two germline ends. Germline V gene lookup returns CDR1 SGHRS and CDR2 YFSETQ. There are 18 residues in the CDR3. The chain's CDR3 is CASSLVTRGNRGSNEQYF. DNA for the CDR3: TGCGCCAGCAGCTTGGTTACGAGAGGAAATAGGGGAAGCAACGAGCAGTACTTC.

The gene calls are TRBV28 and TRBJ2-2, with D possibly matching TRBD1 (6 bases). The germline V and J ends were trimmed by 6 bases and 5 bases, with 13 bases remaining between them. The V gene's germline CDR1 is MDHEN and CDR2 SYDVKM. This CDR3 spans 14 amino acids. The CDR3 coding sequence is TGTGCCAGCAGGGGGCAGGGGTGGACCGGGGAGCTGTTTTTT. This gives the protein CASRGQGWTGELFF.

The chain has TRBV27 and TRBJ1-5; no firm D call. The CDR3 loop spans 14 amino acids. From germline, CDR1 is MNHEY and CDR2 SMNVEV (reference sequence). Deletions cut 3 bases from V and 5 bases from J, with 11 bases between. The CDR3 region has the DNA TGTGCCAGCAGTTTGAGTGAGCGGCATCAGCCCCAGCATTTT. Residues: CASSLSERHQPQHF.

The gene calls are TRBV7-9 and TRBJ2-2; D is possibly TRBD1 (6 bases). Per germline, CDR1 SEHNR and CDR2 FQNEAQ (reference sequence). The CDR3 sequence is 16 residues long. V dropped 4 bases and J dropped 1 base, with 13 bases sitting between them. The chain's CDR3 is CASSSSGGRNTGELFF. CDR3 coding DNA: TGTGCCAGCAGCTCTTCTGGGGGCCGGAACACCGGGGAGCTGTTTTTT. Together with reference TRBV7-9 and TRBJ2-2, the CDR3 gives the full variable domain: DTGVSQNPRHKITKRGQNVTFRCDPISEHNRLYWYRQTLGQGPEFLTYFQNEAQLEKSRLLSDRFSAERPKGSFSTLEIQRTEQGDSAMYLCASSSSGGRNTGELFFGEGSRLTVL.

This clone appeared once. This chain joins TRBV21-1 and TRBJ2-2; the table's D call, TRBD1, has no DNA check behind it. TRBV21-1 is a pseudogene locus. CDR3 size: 17 residues. The CDR3 spells CASSNQGTGPGTGELFF. For the CDR3, the DNA is TGTGCCAGCAGCAATCAGGGTACAGGGCCGGGCACCGGGGAGCTGTTTTTT.

This chain uses TRBV7-2 with TRBJ2-3; TRBD2 aligns across 12 bases. Per germline, CDR1 SGHTA and CDR2 FQGNSA. The length of the CDR3 is 15 residues. Germline trimming cut 4 bases from V and 7 bases from J; bases unmatched to any gene: 6. CDR3 in amino acids: CASSSRTSGENTQYF. The CDR3, as DNA: TGTGCCAGCAGCTCACGGACTAGCGGGGAGAATACGCAGTATTTT.

This sequence joins TRBV23-1 and TRBJ1-3; D not certain. TRBV23-1 is sorted into the ORF group, with uncertain function. V gave up 2 bases and J gave up 0 bases, with 5 bases separating them. The CDR3 runs 14 residues. The CDR3 region is CASSQMRSGNTIYF. DNA for the CDR3: TGCGCCAGCAGTCAAATGCGCTCTGGAAACACCATATATTTT.

The rearrangement uses TRBV7-9 and TRBJ2-7; 11 bases agree with TRBD1. The trim removed 5 bases at V and 1 base at J, leaving 7 bases unmatched. Germline loops: CDR1 SEHNR, CDR2 FQNEAQ (reference sequence). The CDR3 length is 16 residues. The CDR3 spells CASSMGGTGGSYEQYF. CDR3 bases: TGTGCCAGCAGCATGGGTGGGACAGGGGGGTCCTACGAGCAGTACTTC.